The entry below gives a single T cell receptor (beta chain) sequence along with its context. As yet, its antigen is unknown. Germline-derived CDR1 and CDR2 are LNHDA and SQIVND (reference sequence). Trimming left V 7 bases short and J 1 base short, with 16 bases between. The CDR3 sequence is 15 residues long. TCR beta CDR3 regions were amplified from RNA transcripts. First-round RT-PCR of the TCR CDR3 relied on the HTBI primer set. MiXCR, run by TCRdb on the multiplex PCR reads, gives a single entry per CDR3 protein. The sample carries nearly 750,000 distinct CDR3 sequences, approximately 40% recorded once. Each patient was aged 18 to 65 and had newly diagnosed hyperthyroidism of under 2 months' duration. Investigators excluded patients with uncontrolled infection, other autoimmune disease, pregnancy or lactation. These data are taken from a study of T cells in Graves' hyperthyroidism and ophthalmopathy. Study-wide findings and caveats: Peripheral blood also featured most of the thyroid clonotypes expanded above 0.001.

Sequencing used blood. The source is a woman between 40 and 50 years old with Graves' hyperthyroidism. V and J are TRBV19 and TRBJ2-5; D is perhaps TRBD2 (5 bases). The CDR3 region has the DNA TGTGCCAGTACCCTTTCAGGTACTAGCCAAGAGACCCAGTACTTC. As protein: CASTLSGTSQETQYF.